These 18 T cell receptor beta chains originate from one sample sequenced in a study of Graves' ophthalmopathy and Graves' hyperthyroidism. Amplification of TCR beta CDR3 regions used RNA transcripts. HTBI-primed RT-PCR formed the first round, and a multiplex PCR formed the second. TCRdb used MiXCR to reprocess the multiplex PCR reads, holding one entry per CDR3 protein. The sample shows 23,000 or so distinct CDR3 sequences, approximately 48% of them seen only once. Sequenced sample: peripheral blood. These receptors all come from an adult woman with stable Graves' hyperthyroidism.

This clonotype was recorded at least ten times. V usage is TRBV6-6 and J usage is TRBJ2-1; 9 bases match TRBD2. CDR3 length equals 16 residues. V dropped 5 bases and J dropped 4; count of bases not matched to a gene: 9. Germline V gives CDR1 MNHNY, CDR2 SVGAGI (reference sequence). As DNA, the CDR3 is TGTGCCAGCAGTCAGATTCTAGCGGGGCCATACAATGAGCAGTTCTTC. Translated, it gives CASSQILAGPYNEQFF.

This chain uses TRBV10-3 with TRBJ2-1; the match to TRBD1 covers 10 bases. The CDR3 contains 15 residues. CDR1 is ENHRY, CDR2 SYGVKD, per germline. V shed 6 bases, J shed 10 bases, and the junction held 12 bases outside the gene matches. The CDR3, as DNA: TGTGCCATCAGCCAGGACAGGGGGTATACCGGGGAGCAGTTCTTC. It translates to CAISQDRGYTGEQFF.

This clonotype has a count of ten or more. The gene calls are TRBV19 and TRBJ1-1, with D possibly being TRBD1 (5 bases). CDR3 size: 14 residues. V was shortened by 3 bases and J by 0 bases, with 8 bases between the two germline ends. Germline V CDR1 and CDR2: LNHDA, SQIVND (reference sequence). CDR3 sequence reads: CASSMGLLNTEAFF. CDR3 nucleotide sequence: TGTGCCAGTAGTATGGGGCTGCTGAACACTGAAGCTTTCTTT.

Here the CDR3 DNA reads TGTGCCAGCAGCTTAGCGGGGGGGCAAGGCAATGAGCAGTTCTTC. As protein: CASSLAGGQGNEQFF. V and J are TRBV7-2 and TRBJ2-1; D perhaps matches TRBD2 (7 bases). The CDR3 sequence is 15 residues long. Trimming took 0 bases from V and 6 from J, leaving 12 bases between them. Germline V gene sequence: CDR1 SGHTA, CDR2 FQGNSA.

This chain links TRBV14 with TRBJ2-5; unclear D gene. The V gene's germline CDR1 is SGHDN and CDR2 FVKESK. Trimming left V 0 bases short and J 5 bases short, with 10 bases between. The length of the CDR3 is 14 residues. The CDR3 spells CASSQEPRWETQYF. The CDR3 DNA sequence: TGTGCCAGCAGCCAAGAGCCACGATGGGAGACCCAGTACTTC.

As to this clonotype: This may come from a read error, since a much larger clone is one base off. Since no conserved phenylalanine or tryptophan closes the CDR3, a read error is the likely cause. The V gene is TRBV6-1, the J gene TRBJ2-7; possible D gene TRBD2, 7 bases. CDR1 is MNHNS, CDR2 SASEGT, per germline. This CDR3 is 17 amino acids long. V gave up 1 base and J gave up 2 bases, with 18 bases separating them. The CDR3: CASSEVGGPSSAYEQYL. CDR3 nucleotides: TGTGCCAGCAGTGAAGTCGGGGGGCCATCGAGCGCCTACGAGCAGTACCTC.

The V call is TRBV20-1, the J call TRBJ2-2, with a tentative D call TRBD2 (7 bases). Trimming shortened V by 1 base and J by 6 bases, and 15 bases separated the two germline ends. This CDR3 spans 15 amino acids. Germline-derived CDR1 and CDR2 are DFQATT and SNEGSKA (reference sequence). CDR3 residues: CSARGGGGGAGELFF. CDR3 DNA: TGCAGTGCTAGAGGGGGGGGGGGGGGCGCCGGGGAGCTGTTTTTT.

This clonotype came up many times. The chain joins TRBV6-5 to TRBJ1-5, with D hard to call. The germline gives CDR1 MNHEY, CDR2 SVGAGI. V lost 2 bases and J 4 bases, leaving 6 bases between the germline ends. The CDR3 contains 13 residues. The CDR3 DNA sequence: TGTGCCAGCAGTTACAGGTTAAATCAGCCCCAGCATTTT. This gives the protein CASSYRLNQPQHF.

The gene calls are TRBV6-4 and TRBJ2-3; TRBD2 agrees at 10 bases. Per germline, CDR1 MRHNA and CDR2 SNTAGT. V was clipped by 2 bases and J by 6 bases; unmatched bases: 2. This CDR3 has 14 residues. In DNA, the CDR3 is TGTGCCAGCAGTGACACTAGCGGGATTGATACGCAGTATTTT. Its translation is CASSDTSGIDTQYF.

This clonotype was counted only a few times. The chain recombines TRBV7-8 with TRBJ1-1; D not resolved. V lost 3 bases, J lost 4 bases, and 9 bases lay in between. Per the germline V gene, CDR1 is SGHVS and CDR2 is FQNEAQ. The CDR3 loop spans 13 amino acids. The CDR3 DNA sequence: TGTGCCAGCAGCTTGATTGGTGGCACTGAAGCTTTCTTT. This codes for CASSLIGGTEAFF.

The chain combines TRBV28 with TRBJ1-5; weak D call: TRBD1 (6 bases). Germline loops: CDR1 MDHEN, CDR2 SYDVKM. V lost 5 bases, J lost 5 bases, and 10 bases lay in between. The CDR3 is made up of 13 amino acids. The CDR3 DNA is TGTGCCAGCAGTGCGAACAGGGATCAGCCCCAGCATTTT. It encodes CASSANRDQPQHF.

Ten or more counts support this clonotype. The chain is built from TRBV6-6 and TRBJ1-6; D unresolved. CDR1 and CDR2 (germline): MNHNY, SVGAGI (reference sequence). The CDR3 has 14 amino acids. V lost 5 bases to trimming and J lost 4 bases, with 9 bases between them. The CDR3 sequence is CASSETDYNSPLHF. The CDR3 DNA is TGTGCCAGCAGTGAGACGGATTATAATTCACCCCTCCACTTT.

This clonotype was seen just once. This chain uses TRBV20-1 with TRBJ1-5, with TRBD1 matching 9 bases. The CDR3 contains 15 residues. V shed 7 bases and J 0 bases; nucleotides not matched to a gene: 7. The germline CDR1 and CDR2 sequences are DFQATT and SNEGSKA (reference sequence). The CDR3 DNA reads as TGCAGTGTCAGACAGGGGGGTTCTAGCAATCAGCCCCAGCATTTT. It specifies CSVRQGGSSNQPQHF.

In this sample, this clonotype turned up many times. The chain is built from TRBV4-2 and TRBJ2-2, with 10 bases identical to TRBD2. V gave up 1 base and J gave up 1 base; unmatched junction bases: 6. This CDR3 has 18 residues. CDR1 LGHNA and CDR2 YNFKEQ come from the germline V gene. In nucleotides, the CDR3 is TGTGCCAGCAGCCAAGTACTAGCGGGATTGGGGAACACCGGGGAGCTGTTTTTT. Translated: CASSQVLAGLGNTGELFF.

This clonotype was seen only once. The CDR3 ends on some other residue instead of the conserved phenylalanine or tryptophan, so this is likely a read error. It is unclear where the CDR3 begins or ends on the DNA, so no DNA is shown, and the CDR3 is as TCRdb lists it. The chain carries TRBV6-2 or TRBV6-3 and TRBJ2-6. The CDR3 comprises 15 residues, both ends counted. CDR1 is MNHEY and CDR2 is SVGEGT in the germline V gene. The CDR3 here is CASSYTLAGANVLTL.

This clonotype was seen ten or more times. The rearrangement uses TRBV7-9 and TRBJ1-1; 7 bases align to TRBD1. The length of the CDR3 is 14 residues. The ends lost 0 bases at V and 7 bases at J; junction bases unmatched: 5. Germline V gives CDR1 SEHNR, CDR2 FQNEAQ (reference sequence). The CDR3 loop is CASSLASTGYEAFF. The CDR3 DNA is TGTGCCAGCAGCTTAGCTTCGACAGGGTATGAAGCTTTCTTT.

Remarks on this clonotype: One junction end does not reproduce the germline sequence, and a read error may be involved. The V and J genes are TRBV2 and TRBJ2-2; D assignment may be TRBD1 or TRBD2 (5 bases each). Germline V lookup: CDR1 SNHLY, CDR2 FYNNEI. This CDR3 is built from 14 residues. The CDR3 coding sequence is TGTGCCAGCGGGGGAACGGGACCCAACGGGGAGCCGTTTTTT. Amino acids: CASGGTGPNGEPFF.

This clonotype was observed at least ten times. This may be a read error, as it is one base from a much larger clone. Lacking the conserved final phenylalanine or tryptophan, this CDR3 likely reflects a read error. The chain couples TRBV4-1 to TRBJ2-1, with D maybe TRBD2 (6 bases). Germline CDR1 reads MGHRA; CDR2 reads YSYEKL. V was shortened by 5 bases and J by 0 bases, with 11 bases between the two germline ends. This CDR3 has 15 amino acids. CDR3 amino acids: CASSKDYSSYNEQFL. The CDR3 DNA sequence: TGCGCCAGCAGCAAGGACTACAGCTCCTACAATGAGCAGTTCCTC.